This TCR beta chain was sequenced for a study of T-cell reconstitution after alpha-beta-depleted transplantation in children. TCRbeta library preparation incorporated unique molecular identifiers. TCRdb processed the PCR reads anew with MiXCR; each CDR3 protein has one entry. The data show some 290,000 distinct CDR3 sequences, with approximately 23% seen just once and approximately 10% held by the top ten. This clonotype was seen at least ten times. Its cognate antigen is unknown. Overall study findings and caveats: Expanded clones from the graft, numbering several hundred, reportedly supplied alpha-beta T cells about two months after transplant. Newly made T cells mostly supplied T-cell counts and diversity one year after transplant.

Per germline, CDR1 SGHDT and CDR2 YYEEEE. This CDR3 region has 15 residues. Germline trimming cut 3 bases from V and 4 bases from J; bases unmatched to any gene: 5. Sample: PBMCs, mostly from graft donor cells, taken 180 days after TCRalphabeta/CD19-depleted stem cell transplant. The genes are TRBV5-6 and TRBJ2-1; TRBD2 agrees at 9 bases. This TCR came from a male patient younger than 18 who had a stem cell transplant for acute lymphoblastic leukemia, so the T cells may come from the graft donor. The CDR3 nucleotides read TGTGCCAGCAGCTCTCGCCTAGCGGGGTACAATGAGCAGTTCTTC. Amino acid sequence: CASSSRLAGYNEQFF. Full variable domain (rest looked up from reference TRBV5-6 and TRBJ2-1): DAGVTQSPTHLIKTRGQQVTLRCSPKSGHDTVSWYQQALGQGPQFIFQYYEEEERQRGNFPDRFSGHQFPNYSSELNVNALLLGDSALYLCASSSRLAGYNEQFFGPGTRLTVL.